The 20 T cell receptor beta chains presented below share a single source sample, sequenced in a study of blood T cell repertoires in COVID-19 (dated by TCRdb to about 2020). The library was built by means of the immunoSEQ multiplex PCR assay. What TCRdb holds here is the immuneACCESS table cut down to in-frame rearrangements. Part of the clones is not present; checked against another copy, under half of the missing clones reflect an unresolved V gene, and the others are unexplained. The sample contains about 150,000 clones, roughly 86% of them found a single time. About 16% of the sample goes to the ten largest clones. Sequenced sample: peripheral blood. All receptors derive from a human donor with acute or convalescent COVID-19. The donor label of this sample is uncertain.

The J gene is TRBJ1-2, the V gene TRBV7-9; 8 positions match TRBD1. Germline V gene sequence: CDR1 SEHNR, CDR2 FQNEAQ (reference sequence). The CDR3 is made up of 14 amino acids. The ends lost 5 bases at V and 3 bases at J; junction bases unmatched: 5. CDR3 sequence reads: CASSPRTGHYGYTF. The CDR3 DNA is TGTGCCAGCAGCCCAAGGACAGGGCACTATGGCTACACCTTC.

The CDR3 DNA reads TGTGCCAGCAGATACACAGGGGGCGCTGGAAACACCATATATTTT. Translated: CASRYTGGAGNTIYF. V usage is TRBV7-2 and J usage is TRBJ1-3; 9 bases line up with TRBD1. CDR3 length: 15 amino acids. Germline V CDR1 and CDR2: SGHTA, FQGNSA. V shed 6 bases, J shed 2 bases, and the junction held 5 bases outside the gene matches. Drawing the rest from reference TRBV7-2 and TRBJ1-3, the complete variable domain is GAGVSQSPSNKVTEKGKDVELRCDPISGHTALYWYRQSLGQGLEFLIYFQGNSAPDKSGLPSDRFSAERTGGSVSTLTIQRTQQEDSAVYLCASRYTGGAGNTIYFGEGSWLTVV.

This chain links TRBV4-1 with TRBJ2-3; TRBD1 might be the D (6 bases). Looked up from germline, CDR1 is MGHRA and CDR2 is YSYEKL. CDR3 size: 18 residues. The V and J ends lost 0 bases and 0 bases respectively, with 16 bases between them. CDR3: CASSQDPKTGWSTDTQYF. Written as DNA, the CDR3 is TGCGCCAGCAGCCAAGATCCCAAGACAGGTTGGAGCACAGATACGCAGTATTTT.

V usage is TRBV2 and J usage is TRBJ1-2; 9 bases line up with TRBD1. From germline, CDR1 is SNHLY and CDR2 FYNNEI. This CDR3 has 15 residues. The junction had 8 bases not matched to a gene; V was cut back by 5 bases and J by 4 bases. CDR3 nucleotides: TGTGCCAGCAGTCCGGACAGGGGTGCGAGCTATGGCTACACCTTC. It is translated as CASSPDRGASYGYTF. The full variable domain, rest sourced from reference TRBV2 and TRBJ1-2, is EPEVTQTPSHQVTQMGQEVILRCVPISNHLYFYWYRQILGQKVEFLVSFYNNEISEKSEIFDDQFSVERPDGSNFTLKIRSTKLEDSAMYFCASSPDRGASYGYTFGSGTRLTVV.

This clone was detected only a few times. J is TRBJ1-6 and V is TRBV6-1, with D perhaps TRBD1 (5 bases). CDR1 is MNHNS and CDR2 is SASEGT in the germline V gene. The CDR3 runs 14 residues. The ends were cut back, 3 bases at V and 6 bases at J, with 9 bases in the middle. The DNA of the CDR3 is TGTGCCAGCAGTGATGGGGCTATTAATTCACCCCTCCACTTT. Translated: CASSDGAINSPLHF.

This clone was counted a single time. The chain links TRBV30 to TRBJ1-2, with TRBD1 matching over 8 bases. Trimming took 2 bases from V and 8 from J; bases not matched to a gene: 7. CDR3 length equals 13 residues. Germline CDR1 GTSNPN, CDR2 SVGIG (reference sequence). In nucleotides, the CDR3 is TGTGCCTGGAGTTTCGACAGGGGAAGGGGCTACACCTTC. Its translation: CAWSFDRGRGYTF.

This clone occurred a few times. The chain employs TRBV19 and TRBJ2-5; D might be TRBD1 (7 bases). Germline V gene data show CDR1 as LNHDA and CDR2 as SQIVND (reference sequence). Trimming took off 7 bases at V and 0 bases at J, with 33 bases between the two ends. The CDR3 is 21 residues long. The CDR3 nucleotides read TGTGCCAGTACCCTCCTTCCAGGGGGTAGGGGGCAGAGGGAGGACCAAGAGACCCAGTACTTC. Translation: CASTLLPGGRGQREDQETQYF. Variable domain in full (rest from reference TRBV19 and TRBJ2-5): DGGITQSPKYLFRKEGQNVTLSCEQNLNHDAMYWYRQDPGQGLRLIYYSQIVNDFQKGDIAEGYSVSREKKESFPLTVTSAQKNPTAFYLCASTLLPGGRGQREDQETQYFGPGTRLLVL.

The rearrangement joins TRBV6-6 to TRBJ1-3; D not certain. The germline V and J ends were trimmed by 5 bases and 0 bases, with 14 bases remaining between them. The CDR3 has 16 residues. CDR1 and CDR2 from the germline V gene are MNHNY and SVGAGI (reference sequence). The CDR3 loop reads CASSTPAGLSGNTIYF. CDR3 coding DNA: TGTGCCAGCAGTACCCCGGCAGGCCTCTCTGGAAACACCATATATTTT.

This clone was seen once. This chain uses TRBV9 with TRBJ2-3; 7 bases fit TRBD2. Losses at the gene ends were 0 bases for V and 4 bases for J; bases not matched to a gene: 2. The CDR3 totals 14 residues. Per germline, CDR1 SGDLS and CDR2 YYNGEE. CDR3 region: CASSVGTSPDTQYF. The CDR3 DNA reads as TGTGCCAGCAGCGTAGGGACTAGTCCAGATACGCAGTATTTT. Full variable domain (outside the CDR3, taken from reference TRBV9 and TRBJ2-3): DSGVTQTPKHLITATGQRVTLRCSPRSGDLSVYWYQQSLDQGLQFLIQYYNGEERAKGNILERFSAQQFPDLHSELNLSSLELGDSALYFCASSVGTSPDTQYFGPGTRLTVL.

The rearrangement joins TRBV30 to TRBJ1-5, with TRBD1 as a possible D gene (6 bases). Germline CDR1 and CDR2: GTSNPN and SVGIG (reference sequence). Trimming took off 5 bases at V and 4 bases at J, with 18 bases between the two ends. This CDR3 has 15 residues. The CDR3 DNA reads TGTGCCTGGGCCCAGCCAGGACAGCGGAATCAGCCCCAGCATTTT. This encodes CAWAQPGQRNQPQHF.

The count of this clone is one. V usage is TRBV12-5 and J usage is TRBJ2-1; 12 positions agree with TRBD1. The germline gives CDR1 LGHNT, CDR2 FRNRAP. CDR3 length equals 15 residues. V shed 6 bases and J 9 bases; nucleotides not matched to a gene: 9. The CDR3 nucleotides are TGTGCTAGTGGATCCGGGACAGGGGGCCGAATTGAGCAGTTCTTC. This sequence encodes CASGSGTGGRIEQFF.

This rearrangement joins TRBV5-4 to TRBJ2-5; TRBD1 matches at 10 bases. Germline trimming cut 0 bases from V and 2 bases from J; bases unmatched to any gene: 4. This CDR3 contains 16 residues. The V gene's germline CDR1 is SGHNT and CDR2 YYREEE (reference sequence). The CDR3 DNA reads as TGTGCCAGCAGCTTGGGGACGGACAGGGGGCAAGAGACCCAGTACTTC. Protein: CASSLGTDRGQETQYF.

V is TRBV3-1 (or the pseudogene TRBV3-2) and J is TRBJ2-1, with D possibly TRBD1 on 5 matching bases. The CDR3 extends over 14 amino acids. The V end lost 4 bases, the J end lost 1 base, and 8 bases lay between the germline ends. Germline CDR1 LGHDT, CDR2 YNNKEL (reference sequence). CDR3 residues: CASSPTGSYNEQFF. The CDR3 DNA follows: TGTGCCAGCAGCCCTACAGGTTCCTACAATGAGCAGTTCTTC.

This rearrangement joins TRBV19 to TRBJ2-5; D might be TRBD1 (5 bases). Germline lookup yields CDR1 LNHDA and CDR2 SQIVND (reference sequence). The CDR3 consists of 14 residues. Trimming cost V 3 bases and J 5 bases, with 13 bases left between them. The CDR3 sequence: CASSIGRAAETQYF. In DNA form, the CDR3 reads TGTGCCAGTAGTATTGGCAGGGCGGCCGAGACCCAGTACTTC.

The V call is TRBV29-1, the J call TRBJ1-2; D gene ambiguous. Germline V gene data show CDR1 as SQVTM and CDR2 as ANQGSEA. The CDR3 contains 12 residues. V lost 4 bases and J 4 bases, leaving 10 bases between the germline ends. The CDR3 region has the DNA TGCAGCGTTGTAGTGACTATCTATGGCTACACCTTC. This gives the protein CSVVVTIYGYTF.

This CDR3 reads CASSVVSSTDTQYF. DNA for the CDR3: TGTGCCAGCAGCGTAGTTTCTAGCACAGATACGCAGTATTTT. J is TRBJ2-3 and V is TRBV9, with unresolved D. Germline lookup yields CDR1 SGDLS and CDR2 YYNGEE. The CDR3 loop spans 14 amino acids. Trimming cost V 0 bases and J 0 bases, with 5 bases left between them.

This sequence joins TRBV6-5 and TRBJ1-4; D possibly corresponds to TRBD1 (6 bases). Trimming stripped 7 bases from V and 5 bases from J, with 14 bases between. CDR3 length equals 14 residues. CDR1 and CDR2 from the germline V gene are MNHEY and SVGAGI. Here the CDR3 reads CASITGRQNEKLFF. As DNA, the CDR3 is TGTGCCAGCATTACAGGGCGCCAAAATGAAAAACTGTTTTTT.

As for this clone: The same CDR3 arises from other DNA sequences in this sample as well. This chain joins TRBV7-9 and TRBJ1-1; 9 bases are shared with TRBD1. Germline CDR1 reads SEHNR; CDR2 reads FQNEAQ (reference sequence). CDR3 size: 13 residues. J lost 5 bases, V lost 5 bases, and 3 bases had no gene match. CDR3 amino acids: CASSKQGATEAFF. The CDR3 nucleotides are TGTGCCAGCAGCAAACAGGGGGCGACTGAAGCTTTCTTT. Looking up the rest from reference TRBV7-9 and TRBJ1-1 gives the full variable domain: DTGVSQNPRHKITKRGQNVTFRCDPISEHNRLYWYRQTLGQGPEFLTYFQNEAQLEKSRLLSDRFSAERPKGSFSTLEIQRTEQGDSAMYLCASSKQGATEAFFGQGTRLTVV.

The chain combines TRBV5-8 with TRBJ1-2; perhaps TRBD1 as D (6 bases). From germline, CDR1 is SGHTS and CDR2 YDEGEE. Trimming left V 3 bases short and J 5 bases short, with 14 bases between. The CDR3 loop spans 14 amino acids. CDR3 coding DNA: TGTGCCAGCAGCTCCCGGGACAATCGTTATGGCTACACCTTC. Its protein is CASSSRDNRYGYTF.

V and J are TRBV15 and TRBJ1-4, with 9 nucleotides matching TRBD1. The trim removed 3 bases at V and 10 bases at J, leaving 21 bases unmatched. The length of the CDR3 is 19 residues. Germline CDR1 LNHNV, CDR2 YYDKDF (reference sequence). DNA for the CDR3: TGTGCCACCAGCAGGGGGCGCGGACAGGGGTCCTCCGTCGTTGGAAAACTGTTTTTT. Its protein is CATSRGRGQGSSVVGKLFF.